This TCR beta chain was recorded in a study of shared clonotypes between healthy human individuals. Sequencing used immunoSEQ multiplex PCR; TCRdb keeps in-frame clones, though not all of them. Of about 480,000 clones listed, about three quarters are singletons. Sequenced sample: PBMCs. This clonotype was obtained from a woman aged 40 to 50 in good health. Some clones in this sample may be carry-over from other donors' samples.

The DNA of the CDR3 is TGTGCCAGCAGCCAAGAGTATCGCAGGGACTACGAGCAGTACTTC. Translated: CASSQEYRRDYEQYF. The V gene is TRBV4-2, the J gene TRBJ2-7, with D possibly TRBD1 on 5 matching bases. The CDR3 extends over 15 amino acids. V was shortened by 0 bases and J by 3 bases, with 12 bases between the two germline ends. Germline assignment: CDR1 LGHNA and CDR2 YNFKEQ.